This T cell receptor (beta chain) was identified during a study of T-cell memory formation after mild COVID-19. Study overall: Largely donor-specific TCR clusters were found. General study findings and limits: Clones that contracted from day 15 to 85 were balanced CD4/CD8, while later expanders leaned CD4+.

One entry per CDR3 protein, called by TCRdb with MiXCR from the 5' RACE reads. The data contain about 430,000 distinct CDR3 sequences, 20% to 30% of them singletons. This clonotype was counted between two and nine times. Its specificity is not known. The CDR3 is made up of 14 amino acids. V lost 5 bases and J 9 bases, leaving 20 bases between the germline ends. The chain combines TRBV12-3 or TRBV12-4 with TRBJ2-7; no definite D call. The specimen was PBMCs or a T cell subset sorted from them (not recorded which). The sequence was obtained from an adult woman who had mild COVID-19 (a few samples of this study predate the infection). Cell type and time point are not known. The DNA for the CDR3 is TGTGCCAGCAGTCCCCTGGGTCGGCCAGGTTTGCAGTACTTC. Translating it yields CASSPLGRPGLQYF.